The present T cell receptor (beta chain) was sequenced within a study of tumor-infiltrating lymphocytes in oesophageal squamous cell carcinoma. The CDR3 totals 15 residues. From germline, CDR1 is MNHNS and CDR2 SASEGT. TCRdb fed the PCR reads into MiXCR, producing one record per CDR3 protein. The sample consists of nearly 20,000 distinct CDR3 sequences, almost 40% of them appearing once. The source is a male donor with esophageal squamous cell carcinoma. V usage is TRBV6-1 and J usage is TRBJ2-7; 12 bases map to TRBD2. The last part of the DNA fits TRBJ2-5 better; the J call may be wrong. The source material was blood. The CDR3 nucleotides read TGTGCCAGCAGACCCCTAGCGGGAGGGCAAGAGACCCAGTACTTC. It encodes CASRPLAGGQETQYF.